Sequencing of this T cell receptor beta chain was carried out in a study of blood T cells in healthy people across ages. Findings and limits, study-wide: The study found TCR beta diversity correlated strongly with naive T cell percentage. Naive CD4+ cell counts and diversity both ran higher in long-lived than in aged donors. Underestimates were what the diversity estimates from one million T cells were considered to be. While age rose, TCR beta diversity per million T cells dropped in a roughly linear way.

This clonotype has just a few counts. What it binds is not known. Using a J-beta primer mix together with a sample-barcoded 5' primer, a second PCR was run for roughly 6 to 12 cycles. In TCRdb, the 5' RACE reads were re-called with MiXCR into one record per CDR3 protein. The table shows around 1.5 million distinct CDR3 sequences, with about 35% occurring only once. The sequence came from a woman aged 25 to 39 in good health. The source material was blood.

The CDR3 here is CASSLKRAPNYGYTF. The CDR3 DNA reads as TGCGCCAGCAGCTTGAAAAGGGCTCCTAACTATGGCTACACCTTC. The rearrangement links TRBV5-1 to TRBJ1-2; no reliable D call. Looked up from germline, CDR1 is SGHRS and CDR2 is YFSETQ. The CDR3 runs to 15 residues. The germline V and J ends were trimmed by 1 base and 0 bases, with 10 bases remaining between them.